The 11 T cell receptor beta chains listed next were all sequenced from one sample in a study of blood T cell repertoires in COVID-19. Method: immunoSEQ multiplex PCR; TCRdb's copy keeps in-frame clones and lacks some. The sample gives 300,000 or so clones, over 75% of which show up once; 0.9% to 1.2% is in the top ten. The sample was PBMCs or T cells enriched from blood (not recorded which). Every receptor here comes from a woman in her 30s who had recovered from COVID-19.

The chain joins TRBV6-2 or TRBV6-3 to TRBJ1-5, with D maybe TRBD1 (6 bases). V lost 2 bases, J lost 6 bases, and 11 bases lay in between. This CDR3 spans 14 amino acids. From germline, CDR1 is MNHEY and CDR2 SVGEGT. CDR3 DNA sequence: TGTGCCAGCAGTTACGGGCAGGGGAGTCAGCCCCAGCATTTT. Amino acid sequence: CASSYGQGSQPQHF.

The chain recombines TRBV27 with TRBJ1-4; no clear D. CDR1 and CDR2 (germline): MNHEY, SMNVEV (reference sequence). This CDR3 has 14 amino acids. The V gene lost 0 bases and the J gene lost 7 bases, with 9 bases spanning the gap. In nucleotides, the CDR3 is TGTGCCAGCAGTTTATCTCTTATCGGTGAAAAACTGTTTTTT. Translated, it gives CASSLSLIGEKLFF. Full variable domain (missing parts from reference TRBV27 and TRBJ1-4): EAQVTQNPRYLITVTGKKLTVTCSQNMNHEYMSWYRQDPGLGLRQIYYSMNVEVTDKGDVPEGYKVSRKEKRNFPLILESPSPNQTSLYFCASSLSLIGEKLFFGSGTQLSVL.

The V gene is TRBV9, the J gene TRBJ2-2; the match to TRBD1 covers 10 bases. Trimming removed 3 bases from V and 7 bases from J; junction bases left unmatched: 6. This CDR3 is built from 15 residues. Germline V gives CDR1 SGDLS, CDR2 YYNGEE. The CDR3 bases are TGTGCCAGCAGCGGGGGGACAGGGGTTTTCGGGGAGCTGTTTTTT. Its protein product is CASSGGTGVFGELFF.

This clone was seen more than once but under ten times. CDR3 region: CACQGYTF. The CDR3 bases are TGTGCCTGCCAAGGCTACACCTTC. V and J are TRBV30 and TRBJ1-2, with no clear D. Between the trimmed V and J ends, which lost 6 bases and 8 bases, there was a span of 4 bases. Germline lookup yields CDR1 GTSNPN and CDR2 SVGIG (reference sequence). CDR3 size: 8 residues. The full variable domain, in which reference TRBV30 and TRBJ1-2 provide the parts outside the CDR3, is SQTIHQWPATLVQPVGSPLSLECTVEGTSNPNLYWYRQAAGRGLQLLFYSVGIGQISSEVPQNLSASRPQDRQFILSSKKLLLSDSGFYLCACQGYTFGSGTRLTVV.

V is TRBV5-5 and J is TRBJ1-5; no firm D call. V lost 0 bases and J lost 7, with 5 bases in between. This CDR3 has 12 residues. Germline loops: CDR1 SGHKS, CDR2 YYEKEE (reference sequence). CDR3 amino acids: CASSLAGQPQHF. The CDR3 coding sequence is TGTGCCAGCAGCTTGGCGGGGCAGCCCCAGCATTTT.

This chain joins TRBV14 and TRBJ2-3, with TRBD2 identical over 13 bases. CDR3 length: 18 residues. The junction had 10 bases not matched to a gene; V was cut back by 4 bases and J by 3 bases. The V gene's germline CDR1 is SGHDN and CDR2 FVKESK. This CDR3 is CASSLSGGTSGITDTQYF. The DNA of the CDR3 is TGTGCCAGCAGCCTATCAGGAGGGACTAGCGGGATTACAGATACGCAGTATTTT. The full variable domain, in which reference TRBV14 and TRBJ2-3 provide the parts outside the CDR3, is EAGVTQFPSHSVIEKGQTVTLRCDPISGHDNLYWYRRVMGKEIKFLLHFVKESKQDESGMPNNRFLAERTGGTYSTLKVQPAELEDSGVYFCASSLSGGTSGITDTQYFGPGTRLTVL.

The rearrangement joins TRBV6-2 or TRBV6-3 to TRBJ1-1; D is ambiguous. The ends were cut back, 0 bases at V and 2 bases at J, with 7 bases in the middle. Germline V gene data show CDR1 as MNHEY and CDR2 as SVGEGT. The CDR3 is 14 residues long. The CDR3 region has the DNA TGTGCCAGCAGTTACTCGGAGAGTAACACTGAAGCTTTCTTT. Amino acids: CASSYSESNTEAFF.

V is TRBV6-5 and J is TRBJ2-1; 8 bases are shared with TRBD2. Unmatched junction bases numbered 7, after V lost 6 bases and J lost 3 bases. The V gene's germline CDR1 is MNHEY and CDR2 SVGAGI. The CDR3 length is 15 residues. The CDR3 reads CASSTDSGDYNEQFF. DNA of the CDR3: TGTGCCAGCAGCACTGATAGCGGGGACTACAATGAGCAGTTCTTC.

This CDR3 is CASSQDDRGGIYGYTF. The CDR3 DNA reads as TGCGCCAGCAGCCAAGACGACAGGGGCGGTATATACGGCTACACCTTC. The gene calls are TRBV4-3 and TRBJ1-2; 8 nucleotides line up with TRBD1. The CDR3 is 16 residues long. Looked up from germline, CDR1 is LGHNA and CDR2 is YSLEER. The ends lost 0 bases at V and 8 bases at J; junction bases unmatched: 11.

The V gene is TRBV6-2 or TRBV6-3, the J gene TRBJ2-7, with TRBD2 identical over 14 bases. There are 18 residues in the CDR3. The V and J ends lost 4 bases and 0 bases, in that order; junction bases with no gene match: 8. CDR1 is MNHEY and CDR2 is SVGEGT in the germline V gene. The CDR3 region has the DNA TGTGCCAGCAGTTCTTCCGGACTAGCGGGAGGTTTCTCCTACGAGCAGTACTTC. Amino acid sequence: CASSSSGLAGGFSYEQYF.

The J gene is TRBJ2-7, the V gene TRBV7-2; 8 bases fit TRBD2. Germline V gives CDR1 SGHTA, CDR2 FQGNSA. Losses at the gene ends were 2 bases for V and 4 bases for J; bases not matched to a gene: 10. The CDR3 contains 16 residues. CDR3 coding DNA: TGTGCCAGCAGCTTATATTCGGCTAGCGGGCGATACGAGCAGTACTTC. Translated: CASSLYSASGRYEQYF.